This T cell receptor (beta chain) was identified during a study of T cells expressing NK-cell markers. About the research overall: Most of the eight sequenced donors tested HCMV-seropositive; one tested seronegative. Study-level findings and limits: There were a handful of donors in whom these clonotypes also led the CD3+CD56-NKG2C+ fraction.

TCR beta libraries carry UMIs added by 5'RACE template switching. TCRdb reprocessed the 5' RACE reads, keeping one entry per CDR3 protein, no DNA. With 350,000 to 400,000 distinct CDR3 sequences in the sample, the ten largest clones hold around 11%. The CDR3 is made up of 14 amino acids. CDR1 and CDR2 from the germline V gene are PRHDT and FYEKMQ (reference sequence). A word on this clonotype: What it recognizes is unknown.

The rearrangement links TRBV13 to TRBJ2-3; no DNA is available, so the TRBD2 call from TCRdb remains unchecked. The TCR comes from a woman aged 45-60 years in good health. Sequencing input: blood T cells: a sorted CD56 or NKG2C T cell subset, CD4+ or CD8+ T cells, or bulk PBMC T cells (not recorded which). The chain's CDR3 is CASSSGTSEGTQYF.